In its sample, the clone carrying this TCR beta chain was seen many times. What it recognizes is unknown. The data stem from a study of CD8 T cells in ankylosing spondylitis. Germline V gives CDR1 SQVTM, CDR2 ANQGSEA. V lost 5 bases to trimming and J lost 5 bases; unmatched junction nucleotides: 6. This CDR3 contains 13 residues. General study points: What seemed typical of ankylosing spondylitis blood was a TCR beta motif built from eight highly homologous variants.

TCRdb re-called the 5' RACE reads with MiXCR, one entry per CDR3 protein. The top ten clones hold less than 0.65% of a sample with around 770,000 distinct CDR3 sequences, about 12% of them seen once. The V gene is TRBV29-1, the J gene TRBJ2-5; TRBD1 agrees at 9 bases. This receptor was taken from a male donor with ankylosing spondylitis. Sequencing was performed on blood, either unsorted or a sorted T cell fraction (not recorded which). The CDR3 here is CSVTTGGRETQYF. The CDR3 DNA follows: TGCAGCGTTACAACAGGGGGCCGGGAGACCCAGTACTTC.